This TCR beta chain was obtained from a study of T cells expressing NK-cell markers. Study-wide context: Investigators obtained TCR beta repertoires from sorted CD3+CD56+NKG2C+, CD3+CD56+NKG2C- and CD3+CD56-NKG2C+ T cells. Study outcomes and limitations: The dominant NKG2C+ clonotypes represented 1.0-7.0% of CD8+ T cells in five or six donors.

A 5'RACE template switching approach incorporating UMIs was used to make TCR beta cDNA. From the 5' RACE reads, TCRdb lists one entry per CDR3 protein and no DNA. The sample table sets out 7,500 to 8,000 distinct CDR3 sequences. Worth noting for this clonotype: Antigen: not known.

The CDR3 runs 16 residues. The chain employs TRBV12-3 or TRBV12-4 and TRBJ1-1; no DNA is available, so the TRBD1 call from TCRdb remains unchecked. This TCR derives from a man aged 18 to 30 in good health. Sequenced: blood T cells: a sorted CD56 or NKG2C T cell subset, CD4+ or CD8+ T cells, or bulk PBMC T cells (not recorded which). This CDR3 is CASSIGATGLNTEAFF.